This TCR beta chain comes out of a study of post-analysis software for immune sequencing data. On the study more broadly: The study covered relapsing-remitting, secondary progressive and progressive-relapsing courses of multiple sclerosis. Study conclusions and caveats: When compared against controls, multiple sclerosis patients showed significantly lower normalized Chao1 diversity. Samples from one preparation batch, clustered by F measure, grouped strongly together. In patients, TRBV5-6, TRBV5-1 and TRBV20-1 belonged to five or six TRBV segments found more frequently than in controls.

The CDR3 sequence is 14 residues long. The germline V gene has CDR1 MGHRA and CDR2 YSYEKL. V dropped 0 bases and J dropped 5 bases, with 10 bases sitting between them. Unique-molecular-identifier-tagged TCR beta cDNA libraries were used. From about 1 to 10 million T cells, roughly 540,000 cDNA molecules were obtained. TCRdb reprocessed the PCR reads with MiXCR, giving one entry per CDR3 protein. The table lists hundreds of thousands of distinct CDR3 sequences, about 40% of them singletons. A remark on this clonotype: Its antigen is still unknown.

Sequencing was done on a sample of blood. The gene calls are TRBV4-1 and TRBJ1-1; tentative D call: TRBD1 (6 bases). The receptor was derived from a girl between 5 and 17 years old with multiple sclerosis. The CDR3 protein is CASSQDWGRTEAFF. CDR3 DNA: TGCGCCAGCAGCCAAGATTGGGGGCGGACTGAAGCTTTCTTT.